These 25 T cell receptor beta chains were sequenced from one sample in a study of blood T cell repertoires in COVID-19. The data were produced by immunoSEQ multiplex PCR, yet TCRdb's version contains in-frame clones alone and is incomplete. This sample has approximately 160,000 clones, with about three quarters found just once. The sample consisted of peripheral blood. All receptors come from a man in his 70s with acute or convalescent COVID-19.

The chain employs TRBV5-1 and TRBJ1-4; weak D call: TRBD1 (5 bases). From germline, CDR1 is SGHRS and CDR2 YFSETQ. The length of the CDR3 is 12 residues. V was shortened by 4 bases and J by 8 bases, with 9 bases between the two germline ends. DNA for the CDR3: TGCGCCAGCAGCGGGGAGGGGGAAAAACTGTTTTTT. It codes for CASSGEGEKLFF.

The J gene is TRBJ2-1, the V gene TRBV11-3; D unclear. Germline V gene data show CDR1 as SGHNT and CDR2 as YENEEA. Trimming stripped 3 bases from V and 0 bases from J, with 6 bases between. CDR3 length: 14 amino acids. The CDR3 spells CASSLIDSYNEQFF. The DNA for the CDR3 is TGTGCCAGCAGCTTGATAGACTCCTACAATGAGCAGTTCTTC.

The chain is built from TRBV28 and TRBJ1-1; maybe TRBD1 (6 bases). The CDR3 runs to 14 residues. From germline, CDR1 is MDHEN and CDR2 SYDVKM. V gave up 5 bases and J gave up 1 base, with 11 bases separating them. CDR3 coding DNA: TGTGCCAGCAGTCTTGGGACATCGAACACTGAAGCTTTCTTT. This gives the protein CASSLGTSNTEAFF.

V and J are TRBV27 and TRBJ2-5, with 8 bases matching TRBD1. Per germline, CDR1 MNHEY and CDR2 SMNVEV (reference sequence). The CDR3 sequence is 15 residues long. J gave up 4 bases and V 2 bases, and 6 bases lay outside the gene matches. CDR3 in DNA: TGTGCCAGCAGTTTAGGACAGGGTCCGGGAGAGACCCAGTACTTC. Its translation: CASSLGQGPGETQYF.

This chain joins TRBV15 and TRBJ1-4, with TRBD1 matching over 7 bases. The CDR3 length is 16 residues. Germline trimming cut 1 base from V and 4 bases from J; bases unmatched to any gene: 6. The V gene's germline CDR1 is LNHNV and CDR2 YYDKDF (reference sequence). Here the CDR3 reads CATSRAGTADNEKLFF. Written as DNA, the CDR3 is TGTGCCACCAGCAGAGCCGGGACAGCCGATAATGAAAAACTGTTTTTT.

The chain employs TRBV9 and TRBJ1-4; maybe TRBD1 (6 bases). CDR1 and CDR2 (germline): SGDLS, YYNGEE. There are 13 residues in the CDR3. Trimming cost V 8 bases and J 3 bases, with 11 bases left between them. The CDR3 loop reads CASNRAANEKLFF. In DNA, the CDR3 is TGTGCCAGTAACAGGGCGGCTAATGAAAAACTGTTTTTT.

The chain combines TRBV18 with TRBJ1-6, with unresolved D. Per germline, CDR1 KGHSH and CDR2 LQKENI. Trimming took off 1 base at V and 5 bases at J, with 9 bases between the two ends. The CDR3 contains 15 residues. The CDR3 loop reads CASSPLGENNSPLHF. For the CDR3, the DNA is TGTGCCAGCTCACCACTCGGGGAGAATAATTCACCCCTCCACTTT.

This clone was detected once. The genes are TRBV2 and TRBJ2-1; no reliable D call. The ends were cut back, 3 bases at V and 12 bases at J, with 21 bases in the middle. This CDR3 has 15 residues. CDR1 SNHLY and CDR2 FYNNEI come from the germline V gene. The CDR3 DNA reads TGTGCCAGCAGTGAGACATACGGCCTACATCTGGGGCAGTTCTTC. As protein: CASSETYGLHLGQFF.

The chain recombines TRBV7-8 with TRBJ1-6, with D hard to call. Germline CDR1 SGHVS, CDR2 FQNEAQ. This CDR3 spans 14 amino acids. The ends were cut back, 5 bases at V and 10 bases at J, with 15 bases in the middle. The CDR3 nucleotides read TGTGCCAGCAGCGGGCCTGTCGCTGACTCACCCCTCCACTTT. Amino acid sequence: CASSGPVADSPLHF. The whole variable domain, filled in from reference TRBV7-8 and TRBJ1-6, reads GAGVSQSPRYKVAKRGQDVALRCDPISGHVSLFWYQQALGQGPEFLTYFQNEAQLDKSGLPSDRFFAERPEGSVSTLKIQRTQQEDSAVYLCASSGPVADSPLHFGNGTRLTVT.

V usage is TRBV9 and J usage is TRBJ2-1, with TRBD2 as a possible D gene (5 bases). The CDR3 sequence is 14 residues long. Trimming took 2 bases from V and 5 from J, leaving 11 bases between them. Germline-derived CDR1 and CDR2 are SGDLS and YYNGEE. The CDR3 is CASSVLRENNEQFF. CDR3 DNA sequence: TGTGCCAGCAGCGTGTTACGGGAAAACAATGAGCAGTTCTTC.

This chain links TRBV7-6 with TRBJ2-2, with 12 bases aligning to TRBD2. Germline values: CDR1 SGHVS, CDR2 FNYEAQ. The V segment lost 4 bases and the J segment 2 bases; nucleotides outside the gene matches: 5. This CDR3 region has 17 residues. The CDR3 DNA sequence: TGTGCCAGCAGCTCCTCTAGCGGGGGGGCAAACACCGGGGAGCTGTTTTTT. Translating it yields CASSSSSGGANTGELFF.

This clone appeared a few times. The CDR3 spells CASSEDGASGGEQYF. In DNA form, the CDR3 reads TGTGCCAGCAGTGAAGATGGGGCTAGCGGGGGCGAGCAGTACTTC. The chain employs TRBV6-1 and TRBJ2-7; TRBD2 matches 10 bases. The trim removed 1 base at V and 6 bases at J, leaving 6 bases unmatched. CDR3 size: 15 residues. Germline CDR1 MNHNS, CDR2 SASEGT.

The chain has TRBV2 and TRBJ2-1, with 15 bases lining up with TRBD2. CDR1 is SNHLY, CDR2 FYNNEI, per germline. This CDR3 has 17 residues. V was pared by 6 bases and J by 6 bases, with 9 bases of the junction left unmatched. CDR3 nucleotides: TGTGCCAGCAGAACCACCGGGACTAGCGGGAGGCTCAATGAGCAGTTCTTC. Its protein product is CASRTTGTSGRLNEQFF.

This clone was observed once. The chain links TRBV28 to TRBJ1-4, with D maybe TRBD1 (5 bases). Germline V gives CDR1 MDHEN, CDR2 SYDVKM. This CDR3 is built from 16 residues. V shed 2 bases and J shed 1 base, with 11 bases lying between them. The CDR3 loop is CASSLVGGGTNEKLFF. DNA of the CDR3: TGTGCCAGCAGTTTAGTCGGGGGGGGAACTAATGAAAAACTGTTTTTT.

This rearrangement joins TRBV5-1 to TRBJ2-3; the D gene is possibly TRBD2 (5 bases). Germline V gene data show CDR1 as SGHRS and CDR2 as YFSETQ. CDR3 length equals 13 residues. Trimming shortened V by 3 bases and J by 6 bases, and 11 bases separated the two germline ends. CDR3 DNA sequence: TGCGCCAGCAGCTCACTAGGACCGGATACGCAGTATTTT. This sequence encodes CASSSLGPDTQYF.

V usage is TRBV27 and J usage is TRBJ1-6, with TRBD1 identical over 8 bases. The J segment lost 6 bases and the V segment lost 8 bases, leaving 6 bases of the junction unmatched. Germline V gene lookup returns CDR1 MNHEY and CDR2 SMNVEV (reference sequence). The CDR3 is 14 residues long. The CDR3 sequence is CASRGTGRNSPLHF. The CDR3 DNA reads as TGTGCCAGCCGCGGGACAGGACGTAATTCACCCCTCCACTTT.

The chain couples TRBV11-2 to TRBJ1-5; no definite D call. V was trimmed by 2 bases and J by 0 bases, leaving 5 bases between them. The CDR3 loop spans 14 amino acids. CDR1 is SGHAT, CDR2 FQNNGV, per germline. The CDR3 protein is CASSLSNSNQPQHF. In DNA, the CDR3 is TGTGCCAGCAGCTTATCAAATAGCAATCAGCCCCAGCATTTT.

This clone turned up a few times. The chain has TRBV18 and TRBJ2-3; D remains ambiguous. V lost 2 bases and J 6 bases, leaving 3 bases between the germline ends. This CDR3 has 11 amino acids. The germline gives CDR1 KGHSH, CDR2 LQKENI. CDR3 nucleotides: TGTGCCAGCTCACCAACTGATACGCAGTATTTT. Translation gives CASSPTDTQYF. The whole variable domain, filled in from reference TRBV18 and TRBJ2-3, reads NAGVMQNPRHLVRRRGQEARLRCSPMKGHSHVYWYRQLPEEGLKFMVYLQKENIIDESGMPKERFSAEFPKEGPSILRIQQVVRGDSAAYFCASSPTDTQYFGPGTRLTVL.

The DNA for the CDR3 is TGTGCCAGCAGCGACTGGGGAGGATCAGGGTATGGCTACACCTTC. It yields the protein CASSDWGGSGYGYTF. This chain uses TRBV7-2 with TRBJ1-2; a possible D gene is TRBD1 (5 bases). The CDR3 is made up of 15 amino acids. Germline V gene data show CDR1 as SGHTA and CDR2 as FQGNSA. The V end was cut by 5 bases, the J end by 5 bases, with 18 bases between.

This clone was picked up many times. The chain couples TRBV27 to TRBJ1-2; D perhaps matches TRBD1 (6 bases). Trimming pared 7 bases from V and 6 bases from J, leaving 18 bases between. CDR1 MNHEY and CDR2 SMNVEV come from the germline V gene (reference sequence). The CDR3 loop spans 14 amino acids. Here the CDR3 reads CASMVQRTVDGYTF. DNA for the CDR3: TGTGCCAGCATGGTGCAAAGGACAGTGGATGGCTACACCTTC.

The gene calls are TRBV10-3 and TRBJ2-2; TRBD1 matches 7 bases. V dropped 6 bases and J dropped 1; count of bases not matched to a gene: 5. The CDR3 extends over 15 amino acids. The germline V gene encodes CDR1 ENHRY and CDR2 SYGVKD. The CDR3: CAISGTDKNTGELFF. The DNA for the CDR3 is TGTGCCATCAGCGGGACAGACAAGAACACCGGGGAGCTGTTTTTT.

This chain joins TRBV4-3 and TRBJ2-2; 8 positions match TRBD2. Germline V CDR1 and CDR2: LGHNA, YSLEER. The CDR3 contains 13 residues. Losses at the gene ends were 3 bases for V and 6 bases for J; bases not matched to a gene: 0. CDR3 amino acids: CASSHGGAGELFF. Here the CDR3 DNA reads TGCGCCAGCAGCCACGGGGGGGCCGGGGAGCTGTTTTTT.

This chain links TRBV11-2 with TRBJ2-7, with D tentatively TRBD2 (6 bases). CDR1 SGHAT and CDR2 FQNNGV come from the germline V gene. Trimming took 2 bases from V and 2 from J, leaving 10 bases between them. This CDR3 region has 14 residues. The CDR3 DNA reads TGTGCCAGCAGCTTACTACTAGCCGCCTACGAGCAGTACTTC. Translation gives CASSLLLAAYEQYF.

This clone appeared once. The chain carries TRBV28 and TRBJ1-1; a possible D gene is TRBD1 (6 bases). Germline assignment: CDR1 MDHEN and CDR2 SYDVKM. This CDR3 is built from 15 residues. Between the trimmed V and J ends, which lost 5 bases and 0 bases, there was a span of 13 bases. CDR3 amino acids: CASSGGGHLNTEAFF. In nucleotides, the CDR3 is TGTGCCAGCAGTGGCGGGGGGCATCTGAACACTGAAGCTTTCTTT.

The genes are TRBV5-4 and TRBJ1-1, with D maybe TRBD1 (6 bases). Trimming cost V 1 base and J 4 bases, with 8 bases left between them. CDR1 and CDR2 (germline): SGHNT, YYREEE (reference sequence). The CDR3 spans 13 residues. CDR3 residues: CASSLRGGTEAFF. The DNA for the CDR3 is TGTGCCAGCAGCTTGAGAGGGGGCACTGAAGCTTTCTTT.